The text below deals with one T cell receptor (beta chain). Its target is unknown. 13 Jbeta primers and 60 Vbeta primers were used for the PCR. Assay used: immunoSEQ multiplex PCR; TCRdb lists only in-frame clones, some missing. This sample carries around 150,000 clones, 80% of them seen once, and the ten largest clones take around 2.2%. These data originate in a study of cytomegalovirus exposure and HLA in healthy donors. Study outcomes and limitations: CMV serostatus alone was available as immune exposure information.

The CDR3 contains 13 residues. The V gene end was trimmed by 4 bases and the J gene end by 8 bases; junction bases not matched to a gene: 4. Germline V gene sequence: CDR1 SGHRS, CDR2 YFSETQ. V usage is TRBV5-1 and J usage is TRBJ1-2; 11 bases map to TRBD1. This TCR derives from a man aged 25 to 40 in good health and CMV-seronegative. Sequencing input: PBMCs. The CDR3 DNA sequence: TGCGCCAGCAGCGGGGGACAGGGGGACGGCTACACCTTC. It codes for CASSGGQGDGYTF.